These 26 T cell receptor beta chains were all obtained from the same sample, sequenced in a study of blood T cells in healthy people across ages. The use of a sample-barcoded 5' primer and a J-beta primer mix characterized a second PCR of roughly 6 to 11 cycles. TCRdb redid the calling of the 5' RACE reads with MiXCR, one entry per CDR3 protein. The table lists 800,000 to 1,300,000 distinct CDR3 sequences, under 30% of them singletons, with 0.75% in the top ten. These data were also filed under a second study, of T cells of mothers and their children.

Sequencing used blood. The receptors were gathered from a girl aged 2-15 years in good health.

This clonotype has a handful of counts. The CDR3 sequence: CASSTLTWDRGDEQYF. The CDR3 DNA is TGTGCCAGCAGTACTCTGACATGGGACAGGGGGGACGAGCAGTACTTC. The chain couples TRBV28 to TRBJ2-7; 11 positions match TRBD1. J lost 5 bases, V lost 5 bases, and 11 bases had no gene match. The CDR3 totals 16 residues. Germline CDR1 MDHEN, CDR2 SYDVKM.

The chain recombines TRBV29-1 with TRBJ1-2; TRBD1 matches 8 bases. Germline CDR1 and CDR2: SQVTM and ANQGSEA. The CDR3 contains 15 residues. Trimming took 6 bases from V and 4 from J; bases not matched to a gene: 13. The CDR3 loop is CSVDTGQGGGYGYTF. As DNA, the CDR3 is TGCAGCGTCGATACAGGACAGGGTGGGGGCTATGGCTACACCTTC. The full variable domain, with the rest looked up from reference TRBV29-1 and TRBJ1-2, is SAVISQKPSRDICQRGTSLTIQCQVDSQVTMMFWYRQQPGQSLTLIATANQGSEATYESGFVIDKFPISRPNLTFSTLTVSNMSPEDSSIYLCSVDTGQGGGYGYTFGSGTRLTVV.

The V and J genes are TRBV10-3 and TRBJ2-5, with D uncertain. The ends were cut back, 11 bases at V and 0 bases at J, with 10 bases in the middle. The CDR3 loop spans 12 amino acids. Germline values: CDR1 ENHRY, CDR2 SYGVKD. The DNA of the CDR3 is TGTGCCTCCCAAGACGACCAAGAGACCCAGTACTTC. It translates to CASQDDQETQYF.

A note on this clonotype: A junction end diverges from the germline sequence, so it may reflect a read error. The rearrangement joins TRBV28 to TRBJ2-5, with D hard to call. The J call could be wrong; TRBJ2-1 is a better fit for the DNA end. This CDR3 is built from 12 residues. The germline CDR1 and CDR2 sequences are MDHEN and SYDVKM. The DNA of the CDR3 is TGTGCTAGCAGTTTGCCACCGATCGAGCAGTTCTTC. Protein: CASSLPPIEQFF.

The table lists this clonotype with a few counts. This chain joins TRBV10-3 and TRBJ2-2; no clear D gene. V lost 7 bases and J 6 bases, leaving 15 bases between the germline ends. In germline, CDR1 is ENHRY, CDR2 SYGVKD. The CDR3 covers 14 residues. In DNA form, the CDR3 reads TGTGCCATCACCGTGGACCCCACATCCGGGGAGCTGTTTTTT. Protein product: CAITVDPTSGELFF.

The V and J genes are TRBV12-3 or TRBV12-4 and TRBJ2-4; 12 positions agree with TRBD2. The CDR3 is 13 amino acids. V gave up 6 bases and J gave up 15 bases; unmatched junction bases: 9. CDR3 amino acids: CASSRTSGMDWYF. Written as DNA, the CDR3 is TGTGCCAGCAGCCGGACTAGCGGGATGGATTGGTACTTC.

V gene TRBV9 combines with J gene TRBJ2-5; D ambiguous. The J call could be wrong; TRBJ2-7 is a better fit for the DNA end. Germline V CDR1 and CDR2: SGDLS, YYNGEE. The CDR3 is 12 amino acids. The CDR3 reads CASSVVDYEQYF. The DNA of the CDR3 is TGTGCCAGCAGCGTAGTTGACTACGAGCAGTACTTC.

The table lists this clonotype with a few counts. This chain joins TRBV27 and TRBJ2-5, with a tentative D call TRBD2 (6 bases). CDR3 length: 13 amino acids. Germline CDR1 reads MNHEY; CDR2 reads SMNVEV (reference sequence). Between the trimmed V and J ends, which lost 6 bases and 3 bases, there was a span of 11 bases. As DNA, the CDR3 is TGTGCCAGCAGCTCGGGACTCAAAGAGACCCAGTACTTC. Translating it yields CASSSGLKETQYF.

DNA of the CDR3: TGTGCCAGCAGCGCGACAGGGGGGCGTGAAAAACTGTTTTTT. Amino acids: CASSATGGREKLFF. The rearrangement links TRBV9 to TRBJ1-4, with 9 positions matching TRBD1. The germline gives CDR1 SGDLS, CDR2 YYNGEE. The CDR3 contains 14 residues. V lost 3 bases, J lost 7 bases, and 4 bases stayed unmatched. Based on the CDR3 plus reference TRBV9 and TRBJ1-4, the full variable domain is DSGVTQTPKHLITATGQRVTLRCSPRSGDLSVYWYQQSLDQGLQFLIQYYNGEERAKGNILERFSAQQFPDLHSELNLSSLELGDSALYFCASSATGGREKLFFGSGTQLSVL.

The rearrangement uses TRBV10-3 and TRBJ2-5, with TRBD2 matching 7 bases. Germline lookup yields CDR1 ENHRY and CDR2 SYGVKD. V was pared by 2 bases and J by 2 bases, with 5 bases of the junction left unmatched. This CDR3 has 15 residues. This CDR3 is CAISELWGGQETQYF. In DNA, the CDR3 is TGTGCCATCAGTGAGCTCTGGGGGGGGCAAGAGACCCAGTACTTC.

This clonotype was observed at least ten times. The J gene is TRBJ2-3, the V gene TRBV27, with unresolved D. Germline loops: CDR1 MNHEY, CDR2 SMNVEV (reference sequence). V was cut by 6 bases and J by 4 bases, with 11 bases left in between. This CDR3 region has 13 residues. CDR3 sequence reads: CASSPPLADTQYF. The CDR3 region has the DNA TGTGCCAGCAGCCCGCCGTTGGCAGATACGCAGTATTTT.

The chain combines TRBV20-1 with TRBJ2-3, with D perhaps matching TRBD1 (6 bases). CDR1 DFQATT and CDR2 SNEGSKA come from the germline V gene (reference sequence). Trimming shortened V by 6 bases and J by 2 bases, and 18 bases separated the two germline ends. The CDR3 loop spans 15 amino acids. The CDR3 region has the DNA TGCAGTGCCCCCTCCGGGACACAAGACACAGATACGCAGTATTTT. Amino acid sequence: CSAPSGTQDTDTQYF.

This clonotype was counted between two and nine times. The chain is built from TRBV3-1 and TRBJ2-5, with D unresolved. Per the germline V gene, CDR1 is LGHDT and CDR2 is YNNKEL (reference sequence). V lost 3 bases, J lost 5 bases, and 13 bases lay in between. This CDR3 is 14 amino acids long. DNA for the CDR3: TGTGCCAGCAGCCAGCTAGGGCCAATGGAGACCCAGTACTTC. Amino acid sequence: CASSQLGPMETQYF.

This clonotype was recorded at least ten times. V and J are TRBV28 and TRBJ2-6, with D possibly being TRBD1 (5 bases). Between the trimmed V and J ends, which lost 5 bases and 0 bases, there was a span of 8 bases. The CDR3 runs to 15 residues. CDR1 is MDHEN and CDR2 is SYDVKM in the germline V gene. The CDR3: CASSPQGSGANVLTF. CDR3 in DNA: TGTGCCAGCAGTCCCCAGGGCTCTGGGGCCAACGTCCTGACTTTC.

The chain carries TRBV7-9 and TRBJ1-3; D is undetermined. CDR1 is SEHNR and CDR2 is FQNEAQ in the germline V gene (reference sequence). CDR3 length equals 16 residues. Deletions cut 4 bases from V and 4 bases from J, with 17 bases between. The CDR3 DNA follows: TGTGCCAGCAGCTCCGCCCTGTACAGCGTCGGAAACACCATATATTTT. Amino acid sequence: CASSSALYSVGNTIYF.

This rearrangement joins TRBV7-9 to TRBJ2-4; D possibly uses TRBD1 or TRBD2 (5 bases each). Between the trimmed V and J ends, which lost 1 base and 8 bases, there was a span of 18 bases. CDR3 length: 16 residues. The germline CDR1 and CDR2 sequences are SEHNR and FQNEAQ (reference sequence). The CDR3 loop is CASSLERGNLGDIQYF. The CDR3 DNA reads TGTGCCAGCAGCTTAGAGCGAGGGAACCTGGGGGACATTCAGTACTTC.

The gene calls are TRBV5-1 and TRBJ2-1; TRBD2 is a possible D gene (5 bases). The length of the CDR3 is 13 residues. Per the germline V gene, CDR1 is SGHRS and CDR2 is YFSETQ. The V and J ends lost 6 bases and 9 bases respectively, with 16 bases between them. The CDR3 sequence is CASMGGNRGEQFF. The CDR3 DNA sequence: TGCGCCAGCATGGGCGGTAATCGGGGTGAGCAGTTCTTC.

The genes are TRBV12-3 or TRBV12-4 and TRBJ2-7; TRBD2 is a possible D gene (5 bases). Trimming stripped 3 bases from V and 9 bases from J, with 12 bases between. There are 12 residues in the CDR3. CDR3 nucleotide sequence: TGTGCCAGCAGTTTTCCTCGGGGTGTGCAGTACTTC. This gives the protein CASSFPRGVQYF.

The gene calls are TRBV27 and TRBJ2-4, with 7 bases lining up with TRBD1. Per germline, CDR1 MNHEY and CDR2 SMNVEV (reference sequence). This CDR3 spans 14 amino acids. The V segment lost 5 bases and the J segment 9 bases; nucleotides outside the gene matches: 10. CDR3 bases: TGTGCCAGCAGTCCGGACAGGAGTAGTGCCATTCAGTACTTC. This encodes CASSPDRSSAIQYF.

This chain uses TRBV20-1 with TRBJ2-1, with 9 bases matching TRBD2. Germline CDR1 is DFQATT and CDR2 is SNEGSKA (reference sequence). This CDR3 has 15 amino acids. V shed 6 bases, J shed 3 bases, and the junction held 9 bases outside the gene matches. The DNA of the CDR3 is TGCAGTGCCACCCAAAGCGGGGGGCTCTACAATGAGCAGTTCTTC. This codes for CSATQSGGLYNEQFF.

The V and J genes are TRBV4-3 and TRBJ1-4, with D perhaps matching TRBD1 (5 bases). This CDR3 spans 15 amino acids. V was shortened by 0 bases and J by 6 bases, with 11 bases between the two germline ends. CDR1 is LGHNA, CDR2 YSLEER, per germline. This CDR3 is CASSQDLRGDEKLFF. The DNA of the CDR3 is TGCGCCAGCAGCCAAGATCTGAGGGGTGATGAAAAACTGTTTTTT.

This clonotype came up many times. The chain joins TRBV27 to TRBJ2-3; the D gene is possibly TRBD1 (5 bases). Looked up from germline, CDR1 is MNHEY and CDR2 is SMNVEV (reference sequence). The CDR3 is made up of 11 amino acids. Trimming left V 8 bases short and J 5 bases short, with 8 bases between. CDR3 nucleotide sequence: TGTGCCAGCGGTCAGGGAGATACGCAGTATTTT. Encoded protein: CASGQGDTQYF.

As concerns this clonotype: Mismatch with germline at one junction end may stem from a read error. The rearrangement joins TRBV13 to TRBJ2-5, with 8 bases identical to TRBD2. The CDR3 consists of 15 residues. Germline-derived CDR1 and CDR2 are PRHDT and FYEKMQ (reference sequence). The CDR3 DNA reads as TGTGCCAGCAGCTTCGCTAGCGGGTTTGAGTATGAGCGGTTCTTC. Amino acid sequence: CASSFASGFEYERFF.

This clonotype has more than one count but fewer than ten. This chain connects TRBV3-1 to TRBJ2-6; D unclear. This CDR3 region has 17 residues. V lost 7 bases, J lost 0 bases, and 16 bases lay in between. Germline V gives CDR1 LGHDT, CDR2 YNNKEL (reference sequence). DNA of the CDR3: TGTGCCAGCACCGATAACTTGGTTAGCTCTGGGGCCAACGTCCTGACTTTC. Its protein is CASTDNLVSSGANVLTF.

This clonotype was counted a few times. The chain couples TRBV6-1 to TRBJ1-2; D gene ambiguous. The CDR3 consists of 13 residues. Germline CDR1 MNHNS, CDR2 SASEGT. Deletions cut 1 base from V and 8 bases from J, with 11 bases between. CDR3: CASSEVGVSGYTF. The CDR3 DNA is TGTGCCAGCAGTGAAGTTGGCGTCTCCGGCTACACCTTC.

The gene calls are TRBV7-2 and TRBJ1-1; D call uncertain. Trimming took off 5 bases at V and 7 bases at J, with 14 bases between the two ends. Germline CDR1 is SGHTA and CDR2 is FQGNSA. This CDR3 spans 13 amino acids. The CDR3, as DNA: TGTGCCAGCAGCCTAGGAGTATCGGGTGAAGCTTTCTTT. Amino acid sequence: CASSLGVSGEAFF.